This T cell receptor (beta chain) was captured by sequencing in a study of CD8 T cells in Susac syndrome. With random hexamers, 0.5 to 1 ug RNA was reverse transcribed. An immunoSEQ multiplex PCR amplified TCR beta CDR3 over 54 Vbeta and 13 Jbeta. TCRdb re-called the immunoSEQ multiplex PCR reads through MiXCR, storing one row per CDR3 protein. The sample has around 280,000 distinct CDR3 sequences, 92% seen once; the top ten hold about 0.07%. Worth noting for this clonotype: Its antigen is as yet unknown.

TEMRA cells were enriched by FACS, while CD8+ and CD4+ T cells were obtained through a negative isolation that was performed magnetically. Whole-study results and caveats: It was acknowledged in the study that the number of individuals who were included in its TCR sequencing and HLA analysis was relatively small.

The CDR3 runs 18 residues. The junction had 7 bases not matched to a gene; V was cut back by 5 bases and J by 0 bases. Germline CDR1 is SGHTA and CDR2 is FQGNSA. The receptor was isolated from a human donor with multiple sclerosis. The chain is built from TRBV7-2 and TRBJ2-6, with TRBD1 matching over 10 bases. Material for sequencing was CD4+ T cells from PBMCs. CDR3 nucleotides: TGTGCCAGCAGCAAAGGGGGACAGGGGAGCTCTGGGGCCAACGTCCTGACTTTC. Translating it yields CASSKGGQGSSGANVLTF.